This TCR beta chain was identified in a study of CD8+ T cells in alopecia areata. Study-level information: For the treated group, dosing was oral tofacitinib at 5 to 10 mg twice daily.

Germline V gene sequence: CDR1 SGHTA, CDR2 FQGNSA. The CDR3 has 12 amino acids. V lost 5 bases, J lost 9 bases, and 11 bases lay in between. Treatment given: oral pan-JAK inhibitor, 5-10 mg twice daily. Sorting separated CD4+ and CD8+ T cells out of PBMCs. General study findings and limits: Since there was just one nonresponder, nobody can yet say how baseline CD8+ expansion ties to response. Expanded CD8+ clones among the top 100, as well as scalp clonality, were significantly decreased by tofacitinib.

RNA extraction and reverse transcription yielded cDNA as sequencing template. Repertoires were generated with immunoSEQ multiplex PCR, while TCRdb's copy carries only in-frame clones and drops some. The sample comprises 150,000 to 200,000 clones, 40% to 55% of which are singletons, and roughly a tenth rests with the top ten. This clone has just a few counts. What it recognizes is unknown. The sequence was obtained from a human donor with alopecia areata. The material was CD8+ T cells sorted from blood, obtained around week 54, from a patient treated with tofacitinib. The rearrangement uses TRBV7-2 and TRBJ1-5; weak D call: TRBD1 (5 bases). CDR3 nucleotides: TGTGCCAGCAGCCTTATGAGGGGGCCCCAGCATTTT. This encodes CASSLMRGPQHF. The full variable domain, with the rest looked up from reference TRBV7-2 and TRBJ1-5, is GAGVSQSPSNKVTEKGKDVELRCDPISGHTALYWYRQSLGQGLEFLIYFQGNSAPDKSGLPSDRFSAERTGGSVSTLTIQRTQQEDSAVYLCASSLMRGPQHFGDGTRLSIL.